The T cell receptor (beta chain) described here comes from a study of blood T cell repertoires in COVID-19. Study details: There were acute and convalescent COVID-19 samples, and they came from the United States, Italy and Spain. T cells, B-cell-depleted T cells, or PBMCs provided the cDNA or gDNA that served as material.

Per the authors' pipeline: Reference gene primer amplification in the assay estimated nucleated cell counts. Profiling relied on immunoSEQ multiplex PCR, and the TCRdb table lists in-frame clones only, not all of them. The V and J calls and clone size were taken over from that table, and D and trimming were inferred from the DNA. Among around 60,000 clones listed, about 86% were seen once. V shed 0 bases and J 7 bases; nucleotides not matched to a gene: 7. The CDR3 sequence is 16 residues long. The germline gives CDR1 SGDLS, CDR2 YYNGEE. Specimen: peripheral blood. The gene calls are TRBV9 and TRBJ2-7; TRBD2 matches 13 bases. This sequence originates from a man aged 35 to 55 with acute or convalescent COVID-19. The CDR3 spells CASSVAGPGLAGEQYF. The CDR3 DNA is TGTGCCAGCAGCGTAGCCGGCCCGGGACTAGCGGGAGAGCAGTACTTC. Looking up the rest from reference TRBV9 and TRBJ2-7 gives the full variable domain: DSGVTQTPKHLITATGQRVTLRCSPRSGDLSVYWYQQSLDQGLQFLIQYYNGEERAKGNILERFSAQQFPDLHSELNLSSLELGDSALYFCASSVAGPGLAGEQYFGPGTRLTVT.